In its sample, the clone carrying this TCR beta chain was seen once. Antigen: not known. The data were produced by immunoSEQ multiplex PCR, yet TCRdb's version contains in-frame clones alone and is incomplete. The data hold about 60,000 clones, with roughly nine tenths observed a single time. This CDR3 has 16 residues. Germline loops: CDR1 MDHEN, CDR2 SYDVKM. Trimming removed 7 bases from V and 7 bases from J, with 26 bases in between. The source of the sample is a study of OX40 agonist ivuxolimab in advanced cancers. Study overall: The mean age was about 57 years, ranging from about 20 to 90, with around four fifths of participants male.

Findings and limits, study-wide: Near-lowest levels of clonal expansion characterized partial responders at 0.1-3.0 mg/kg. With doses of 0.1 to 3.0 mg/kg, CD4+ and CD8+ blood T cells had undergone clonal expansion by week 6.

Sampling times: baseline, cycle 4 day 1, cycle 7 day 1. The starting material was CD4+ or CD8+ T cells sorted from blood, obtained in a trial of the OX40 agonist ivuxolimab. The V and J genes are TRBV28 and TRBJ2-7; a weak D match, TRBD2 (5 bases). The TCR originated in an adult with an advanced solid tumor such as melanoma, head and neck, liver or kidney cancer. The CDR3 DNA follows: TGTGCCAGCACCCTCCACGGTAGAGGGAGTCTGTCAGAGCAGTACTTC. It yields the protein CASTLHGRGSLSEQYF.